The entry below gives a single TCR beta chain sequence along with its context. The time point denotes: newly diagnosed GD, antithyroid drugs for less than 3 months. Preparation of the TCR library used RNA extracted from PBMCs. This CDR3 is built from 15 residues. The V gene lost 1 base and the J gene lost 3 bases, with 13 bases spanning the gap. Germline-derived CDR1 and CDR2 are MGHDK and SYGVNS. The sample originates from a study of regulatory T cells in long-lasting Graves disease. CDR3-region Arm-PCR and iRepertoire HTBI primers produced the TCR beta libraries. TCRdb called the multiplex PCR reads again in MiXCR, with one record for every CDR3 protein. The table shows over 400,000 distinct CDR3 sequences, with 12% to 15% occurring only once. This sample was also put to use in a study of T cells in Graves' hyperthyroidism and ophthalmopathy.

The TCR was taken from a woman aged 50 to 65 with Graves disease. The input for sequencing was peripheral blood mononuclear cells (PBMCs), taken at new diagnosis, from a patient treated with antithyroid drugs. The V and J genes are TRBV25-1 and TRBJ2-7; D call uncertain. CDR3 DNA sequence: TGTGCCAGCAGTGAATTGTCTGGCACTCGCTACGAGCAGTACTTC. Encoded protein: CASSELSGTRYEQYF.